This T cell receptor (beta chain) was obtained from a study of blood T cell repertoires in COVID-19. Deletions cut 6 bases from V and 9 bases from J, with 12 bases between. The CDR3 is made up of 12 amino acids. CDR1 LNHDA and CDR2 SQIVND come from the germline V gene (reference sequence). Some clones are missing from TCRdb's copy, which holds only in-frame ones; the method was immunoSEQ multiplex PCR. The top ten hold 6% to 7% of the sample, which has some 200,000 clones, 80% to 85% seen once. The rearrangement joins TRBV19 to TRBJ2-1; D is possibly TRBD1 (6 bases). Sequencing input: peripheral blood. This TCR was recovered from a woman aged 40 to 50 with acute or convalescent COVID-19. The CDR3 nucleotides are TGTGCCAGTAGACAGGGCCCGGGTGAGCAGTTCTTC. Translated: CASRQGPGEQFF.